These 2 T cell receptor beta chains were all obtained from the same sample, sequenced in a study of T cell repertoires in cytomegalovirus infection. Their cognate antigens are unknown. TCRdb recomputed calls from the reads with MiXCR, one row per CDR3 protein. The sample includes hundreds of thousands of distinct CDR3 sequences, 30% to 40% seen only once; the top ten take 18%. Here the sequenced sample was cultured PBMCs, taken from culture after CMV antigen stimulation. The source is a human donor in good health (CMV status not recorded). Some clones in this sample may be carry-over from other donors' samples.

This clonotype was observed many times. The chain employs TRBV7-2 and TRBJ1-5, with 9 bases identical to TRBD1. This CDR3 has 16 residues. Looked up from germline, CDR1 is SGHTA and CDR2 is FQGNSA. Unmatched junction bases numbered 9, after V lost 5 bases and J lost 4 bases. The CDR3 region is CASSLTVDRGNQPQHF. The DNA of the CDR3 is TGTGCCAGCAGCCTTACCGTAGACAGGGGGAATCAGCCCCAGCATTTT.

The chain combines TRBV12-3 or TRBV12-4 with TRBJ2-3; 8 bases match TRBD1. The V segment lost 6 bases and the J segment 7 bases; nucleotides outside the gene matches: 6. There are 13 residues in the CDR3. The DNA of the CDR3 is TGTGCCAGCAGGGTGACAGGGGTGAATACGCAGTATTTT. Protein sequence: CASRVTGVNTQYF.